Below, 12 T cell receptor beta chains from the same sample are listed, as sequenced in a study of blood T cell repertoires in COVID-19. Produced via immunoSEQ multiplex PCR; TCRdb's table is partial and in-frame only. Of around 440,000 clones listed, 70% to 90% were seen once; the top ten hold roughly 13%. The sample comprised peripheral blood. These receptors all stem from a woman aged 45-65 years with COVID-19, enrolled during active disease.

This chain joins TRBV9 and TRBJ2-5, with 8 bases that match TRBD2. With 2 bases clipped from V and 2 bases from J, the junction kept 11 bases outside the gene matches. The V gene's germline CDR1 is SGDLS and CDR2 YYNGEE. This CDR3 is built from 17 residues. The CDR3 sequence is CASSVGNAGGRQETQYF. The DNA of the CDR3 is TGTGCCAGCAGCGTCGGGAACGCGGGGGGCCGGCAAGAGACCCAGTACTTC.

The genes are TRBV6-5 and TRBJ1-5, with 7 bases aligning to TRBD1. In germline, CDR1 is MNHEY, CDR2 SVGAGI. V lost 4 bases, J lost 2 bases, and 2 bases stayed unmatched. The CDR3 runs to 14 residues. This chain's CDR3 is CASSSDRGNQPQHF. In DNA, the CDR3 is TGTGCCAGCAGTTCCGACAGGGGCAATCAGCCCCAGCATTTT.

J is TRBJ2-4 and V is TRBV2, with 10 bases aligning to TRBD1. The CDR3 is 19 amino acids. Germline CDR1 and CDR2: SNHLY and FYNNEI. J lost 0 bases, V lost 7 bases, and 15 bases had no gene match. The CDR3 nucleotides read TGTGCCAGCACTAGACCCCTCACCGGGACAGGGGTAGCCAAAAACATTCAGTACTTC. Its translation is CASTRPLTGTGVAKNIQYF.

The chain combines TRBV3-1 (or the pseudogene TRBV3-2) with TRBJ2-3, with TRBD2 matching over 14 bases. The germline CDR1 and CDR2 sequences are LGHDT and YNNKEL (reference sequence). This CDR3 is built from 16 residues. Trimming removed 4 bases from V and 6 bases from J; junction bases left unmatched: 6. The CDR3 DNA sequence: TGTGCCAGCAGCCCCAGGACTAGCGGGGGGCCGGATACGCAGTATTTT. Protein product: CASSPRTSGGPDTQYF.

The genes are TRBV19 and TRBJ2-5, with D possibly being TRBD2 (6 bases). The CDR3 loop spans 15 amino acids. V lost 4 bases and J lost 1, with 13 bases in between. Germline V gene data show CDR1 as LNHDA and CDR2 as SQIVND (reference sequence). As DNA, the CDR3 is TGTGCCAGTAGTAACGAGGGACTTTTCCAAGAGACCCAGTACTTC. Its protein product is CASSNEGLFQETQYF.

The chain links TRBV7-9 to TRBJ1-1, with 7 positions matching TRBD1. The CDR3 totals 12 residues. Looked up from germline, CDR1 is SEHNR and CDR2 is FQNEAQ (reference sequence). The ends lost 8 bases at V and 6 bases at J; junction bases unmatched: 6. CDR3 sequence reads: CASDRVGSEAFF. For the CDR3, the DNA is TGTGCCAGCGACAGGGTAGGTTCTGAAGCTTTCTTT.

The genes are TRBV2 and TRBJ2-7, with 8 nucleotides matching TRBD1. Germline assignment: CDR1 SNHLY and CDR2 FYNNEI. V dropped 5 bases and J dropped 6; count of bases not matched to a gene: 9. The CDR3 length is 14 residues. The CDR3 DNA reads as TGTGCCAGCAGTCCGGACAGGGTCACCCTCGAGCAGTACTTC. Translation: CASSPDRVTLEQYF.

The genes are TRBV7-9 and TRBJ1-4, with D uncertain. This CDR3 has 15 residues. CDR1 SEHNR and CDR2 FQNEAQ come from the germline V gene (reference sequence). V shed 5 bases and J shed 4 bases, with 14 bases lying between them. This chain's CDR3 is CASSPLRELNEKLFF. The CDR3 DNA reads as TGTGCCAGCAGCCCCCTAAGGGAGCTTAATGAAAAACTGTTTTTT.

The V call is TRBV13, the J call TRBJ2-1; 8 bases agree with TRBD1. The CDR3 loop spans 15 amino acids. After removal of 0 bases from V and 8 bases from J, the junction contained 6 bases not matched to a gene. Per the germline V gene, CDR1 is PRHDT and CDR2 is FYEKMQ (reference sequence). DNA of the CDR3: TGTGCCAGCAGCTTAGGCAGGGGGCTTACGGATGAGCAGTTCTTC. Translating gives CASSLGRGLTDEQFF.

The chain links TRBV10-3 to TRBJ1-2; 7 nucleotides align to TRBD1. With 10 bases clipped from V and 4 bases from J, the junction kept 9 bases outside the gene matches. In germline, CDR1 is ENHRY, CDR2 SYGVKD. There are 13 residues in the CDR3. This chain's CDR3 is CATLRTGVYGYTF. The DNA for the CDR3 is TGTGCCACCCTTAGAACAGGGGTCTATGGCTACACCTTC.

The chain joins TRBV18 to TRBJ1-1; 7 nucleotides align to TRBD1. Germline lookup yields CDR1 KGHSH and CDR2 LQKENI. V lost 6 bases, J lost 4 bases, and 14 bases stayed unmatched. The CDR3 is 16 residues long. The CDR3 loop reads CASSQNQGVIGTEAFF. CDR3 bases: TGTGCCAGCTCCCAAAATCAGGGGGTCATAGGCACTGAAGCTTTCTTT.

The V call is TRBV24-1, the J call TRBJ2-3, with 7 bases that match TRBD2. This CDR3 region has 16 residues. Trimming at V came to 3 bases and at J to 4 bases, leaving 9 bases not matched to a gene. Germline-derived CDR1 and CDR2 are KGHDR and SFDVKD. The CDR3 bases are TGTGCCACCAGTGATCCCGGGACGGGAGGAGCAGATACGCAGTATTTT. As protein: CATSDPGTGGADTQYF.